This T cell receptor beta chain came from a study of OX40 agonist ivuxolimab in advanced cancers. Profiled with immunoSEQ multiplex PCR; TCRdb holds only in-frame clones, not every one. The table includes about 58,000 clones, 85% to 90% detected once. Germline CDR1 SGHRS, CDR2 YFSETQ. The V and J ends lost 3 bases and 7 bases respectively, with 14 bases between them. The CDR3 runs to 15 residues. The sequences come from CD4+ or CD8+ T cells sorted from blood, collected in a trial of the OX40 agonist ivuxolimab. The V and J genes are TRBV5-1 and TRBJ1-6; D is possibly TRBD1 (5 bases). The receptor's source is an adult with an advanced solid tumor such as melanoma, head and neck, liver or kidney cancer. In DNA form, the CDR3 reads TGCGCCAGCAGCTCTGGGGCGCTAAGGAATTCACCCCTCCACTTT. It encodes CASSSGALRNSPLHF.